A single sample is the source of the 9 T cell receptor beta chains below, sequenced in a study of T cells after yellow fever vaccination. TCRdb recomputed calls from the 5' RACE reads with MiXCR, one row per CDR3 protein. The sample records 78,000 or so distinct CDR3 sequences, about 7.2% being singletons. This sample comprised CD8+ T cells sorted from PBMCs, obtained about 10 days after the first yellow fever vaccination. These receptors all come from a man aged 18-30 years who received the YFV17D yellow fever vaccine.

This clonotype was detected many times. The chain uses TRBV20-1 and TRBJ2-4; D perhaps matches TRBD2 (5 bases). CDR1 and CDR2 from the germline V gene are DFQATT and SNEGSKA (reference sequence). The germline V and J ends were trimmed by 5 bases and 7 bases, with 18 bases remaining between them. This CDR3 comprises 14 residues. The CDR3 nucleotides read TGCAGTGCTGTAAAGGACGAGGGAAGCAACATTCAGTACTTC. Protein product: CSAVKDEGSNIQYF.

Ten or more counts support this clonotype. The rearrangement links TRBV5-1 to TRBJ2-1; TRBD2 aligns across 12 bases. Germline V gene data show CDR1 as SGHRS and CDR2 as YFSETQ. With 3 bases clipped from V and 1 base from J, the junction kept 2 bases outside the gene matches. The CDR3 has 16 amino acids. CDR3 sequence reads: CASSWTSGESYNEQFF. CDR3 DNA sequence: TGCGCCAGCAGCTGGACTAGCGGGGAATCCTACAATGAGCAGTTCTTC.

This clonotype has ten or more counts. This chain uses TRBV7-6 with TRBJ2-1, with D possibly TRBD1 on 5 matching bases. V was clipped by 5 bases and J by 4 bases, with 12 bases between them. Germline lookup yields CDR1 SGHVS and CDR2 FNYEAQ. The CDR3 has 14 residues. The CDR3 region is CASSPPGLYNEQFF. In DNA form, the CDR3 reads TGTGCCAGCAGCCCCCCAGGGTTGTACAATGAGCAGTTCTTC. The entire variable domain, with the rest obtained from reference TRBV7-6 and TRBJ2-1, is as follows: GAGVSQSPRYKVTKRGQDVALRCDPISGHVSLYWYRQALGQGPEFLTYFNYEAQQDKSGLPNDRFSAERPEGSISTLTIQRTEQRDSAMYRCASSPPGLYNEQFFGPGTRLTVL.

This clonotype has just a few counts. The gene calls are TRBV25-1 and TRBJ2-2; no firm D call. The CDR3 runs to 14 residues. From germline, CDR1 is MGHDK and CDR2 SYGVNS. Trimming shortened V by 1 base and J by 1 base, and 4 bases separated the two germline ends. CDR3 sequence: CASSEFMNTGELFF. CDR3 sequence (DNA): TGTGCCAGCAGTGAATTTATGAACACCGGGGAGCTGTTTTTT.

This clonotype appeared a few times. V usage is TRBV3-1 and J usage is TRBJ2-7; no firm D call. The CDR3 is 15 residues long. Per germline, CDR1 LGHDT and CDR2 YNNKEL (reference sequence). Trimming left V 5 bases short and J 1 base short, with 15 bases between. The CDR3 protein is CASSKNVFLSYEQYF. Here the CDR3 DNA reads TGTGCCAGCAGCAAAAACGTATTTCTTTCCTACGAGCAGTACTTC.

At least ten counts were recorded for this clonotype. The chain combines TRBV7-9 with TRBJ1-4, with unresolved D. The V gene's germline CDR1 is SEHNR and CDR2 FQNEAQ (reference sequence). CDR3 length: 16 amino acids. Trimming took 5 bases from V and 0 from J, leaving 13 bases between them. CDR3: CASSLLRVATNEKLFF. DNA of the CDR3: TGTGCCAGCAGCCTCCTTCGTGTTGCAACTAATGAAAAACTGTTTTTT.

This clonotype was recorded a few times. This sequence joins TRBV4-1 and TRBJ1-4; TRBD1 might be the D (6 bases). Trimming removed 6 bases from V and 4 bases from J, with 9 bases in between. This CDR3 has 13 amino acids. Germline V gives CDR1 MGHRA, CDR2 YSYEKL. The DNA of the CDR3 is TGCGCCAGCAGAGGACAGATTAATGAAAAACTGTTTTTT. As protein: CASRGQINEKLFF.

The chain employs TRBV19 and TRBJ1-1; possible D gene TRBD1, 5 bases. From germline, CDR1 is LNHDA and CDR2 SQIVND (reference sequence). Trimming removed 8 bases at V and 5 bases at J, with 9 bases between. This CDR3 spans 11 amino acids. The CDR3, as DNA: TGTGCCAGTGGGGACCAGACTGAAGCTTTCTTT. This sequence encodes CASGDQTEAFF.

This clonotype was detected a few times. This rearrangement joins TRBV27 to TRBJ1-1; TRBD1 matches 7 bases. The germline V gene has CDR1 MNHEY and CDR2 SMNVEV (reference sequence). The J segment lost 6 bases and the V segment lost 7 bases, leaving 11 bases of the junction unmatched. The CDR3 has 14 residues. In DNA, the CDR3 is TGTGCCAGCATAGGCCTGACAGGGCGGTCTGAAGCTTTCTTT. It is translated as CASIGLTGRSEAFF.